Listed below are T cell receptor beta chains from one sample, sequenced in a study of blood T cell repertoires in COVID-19. Only in-frame clones appear in the TCRdb table, and some are missing; sequencing was by immunoSEQ multiplex PCR. Of roughly 120,000 clones listed, around 87% were seen once; the top ten hold 25% to 30%. Sequences were obtained from peripheral blood. These receptors originate from a woman in her 70s with acute or convalescent COVID-19. Each CDR3 is given with its conserved first and last residue. The order of the fields is J gene, V gene, D gene, clone size, CDR3 protein, CDR3 DNA. A D gene is named only where the DNA matches it firmly. The size entry is marked missing in some rows and otherwise reads once, few, many or a size class.

J gene: TRBJ2-3; V gene: TRBV9; D gene: TRBD2; clone size: few; CDR3 protein: CASSVARGGTDTQYF; CDR3 DNA: TGTGCCAGCAGCGTAGCGCGGGGGGGCACAGATACGCAGTATTTT
J gene: TRBJ2-7; V gene: TRBV3-1/TRBV3-2; D gene: -; clone size: -; CDR3 protein: CASSQSVGQNYEQYF; CDR3 DNA: TGTGCCAGCAGCCAATCGGTTGGACAGAACTACGAGCAGTACTTC
J gene: TRBJ1-4; V gene: TRBV27; D gene: -; clone size: -; CDR3 protein: CASSLSPNGEKLFF; CDR3 DNA: TGTGCCAGCAGTTTATCTCCTAACGGGGAAAAACTGTTTTTT
J gene: TRBJ1-5; V gene: TRBV27; D gene: TRBD1; clone size: -; CDR3 protein: CASSLSSTGFGEPQHF; CDR3 DNA: TGTGCCAGCAGTTTATCATCGACAGGGTTTGGTGAGCCCCAGCATTTT
J gene: TRBJ2-1; V gene: TRBV9; D gene: TRBD2; clone size: -; CDR3 protein: CASSGASGGLGEQFF; CDR3 DNA: TGTGCCAGCAGCGGGGCTAGCGGGGGGTTAGGTGAGCAGTTCTTC
J gene: TRBJ1-6; V gene: TRBV12-3/TRBV12-4; D gene: -; clone size: -; CDR3 protein: CASTTLAGEPLHF; CDR3 DNA: TGTGCCAGCACTACCTTAGCGGGGGAGCCCCTCCACTTT
J gene: TRBJ2-7; V gene: TRBV7-6; D gene: TRBD1; clone size: -; CDR3 protein: CASSVSGTGGTYEQYF; CDR3 DNA: TGTGCCAGCAGCGTATCCGGGACAGGGGGAACCTACGAGCAGTACTTC
J gene: TRBJ2-7; V gene: TRBV7-2; D gene: -; clone size: -; CDR3 protein: CASSSRRGVYEQYF; CDR3 DNA: TGTGCCAGCAGCTCCAGGAGGGGTGTCTACGAGCAGTACTTC
J gene: TRBJ2-3; V gene: TRBV5-5; D gene: TRBD2; clone size: -; CDR3 protein: CASSPGLAAFTQYF; CDR3 DNA: TGTGCCAGCAGCCCGGGACTAGCGGCCTTTACGCAGTATTTT
J gene: TRBJ1-2; V gene: TRBV4-2; D gene: TRBD1; clone size: few; CDR3 protein: CASSLTGQGTYGYTF; CDR3 DNA: TGTGCCAGCAGCCTTACGGGACAGGGGACCTATGGCTACACCTTC
J gene: TRBJ1-5; V gene: TRBV19; D gene: -; clone size: -; CDR3 protein: CASSTDGHAWGNQPQHF; CDR3 DNA: TGTGCCAGTAGTACCGACGGACATGCCTGGGGCAATCAGCCCCAGCATTTT
J gene: TRBJ2-5; V gene: TRBV19; D gene: -; clone size: -; CDR3 protein: CASSIERGGRETQYF; CDR3 DNA: TGTGCCAGTAGTATAGAGCGTGGAGGGCGGGAGACCCAGTACTTC
J gene: TRBJ2-7; V gene: TRBV6-1; D gene: -; clone size: -; CDR3 protein: CASSEISQGSYEQYF; CDR3 DNA: TGTGCCAGCAGTGAAATATCGCAGGGGTCCTACGAGCAGTACTTC
J gene: TRBJ2-1; V gene: TRBV18; D gene: -; clone size: -; CDR3 protein: CASSAPGPQSGNEQFF; CDR3 DNA: TGTGCCAGCTCTGCCCCCGGGCCACAGAGCGGCAATGAGCAGTTCTTC
J gene: TRBJ1-5; V gene: TRBV3-1/TRBV3-2; D gene: -; clone size: -; CDR3 protein: CASSQNPVGEHQHF; CDR3 DNA: TGTGCCAGCAGCCAAAACCCGGTCGGGGAGCACCAGCATTTT
J gene: TRBJ2-7; V gene: TRBV9; D gene: -; clone size: -; CDR3 protein: CASSARGGYEQYF; CDR3 DNA: TGTGCCAGCAGCGCACGAGGGGGCTACGAGCAGTACTTC
J gene: TRBJ2-7; V gene: TRBV7-3; D gene: TRBD2; clone size: -; CDR3 protein: CASSWSSGAISEQYF; CDR3 DNA: TGTGCCAGCAGCTGGTCTAGCGGGGCCATCTCCGAGCAGTACTTC
J gene: TRBJ2-7; V gene: TRBV10-1; D gene: -; clone size: many; CDR3 protein: CASSEGLTGRYEQYF; CDR3 DNA: TGCGCCAGCAGTGAGGGTCTTACAGGGCGCTACGAGCAGTACTTC
J gene: TRBJ1-4; V gene: TRBV28; D gene: -; clone size: -; CDR3 protein: CASSKGGRGEKLFF; CDR3 DNA: TGTGCCAGCAGCAAGGGGGGGAGGGGCGAAAAACTGTTTTTT
J gene: TRBJ1-2; V gene: TRBV29-1; D gene: -; clone size: -; CDR3 protein: CSSPGDIANYGYTF; CDR3 DNA: TGCAGCTCTCCCGGGGACATTGCTAACTATGGCTACACCTTC
J gene: TRBJ2-1; V gene: TRBV30; D gene: -; clone size: -; CDR3 protein: CAWNPQGPYNEQFF; CDR3 DNA: TGTGCCTGGAATCCGCAGGGGCCCTACAATGAGCAGTTCTTC
J gene: TRBJ1-4; V gene: TRBV9; D gene: TRBD1; clone size: -; CDR3 protein: CASSVTGVGEKLFF; CDR3 DNA: TGTGCCAGCAGCGTTACAGGGGTCGGTGAAAAACTGTTTTTT
J gene: TRBJ1-1; V gene: TRBV4-1; D gene: -; clone size: once; CDR3 protein: CASRLAPNTEAFF; CDR3 DNA: TGCGCCAGCAGGCTGGCCCCTAACACTGAAGCTTTCTTT
J gene: TRBJ2-3; V gene: TRBV4-2; D gene: TRBD2; clone size: -; CDR3 protein: CASSQELAGRTDTQYF; CDR3 DNA: TGTGCCAGCAGCCAAGAGCTAGCGGGGAGGACAGATACGCAGTATTTT
J gene: TRBJ1-1; V gene: TRBV28; D gene: TRBD1; clone size: -; CDR3 protein: CASSLWGQGARGEAFF; CDR3 DNA: TGTGCCAGCAGTTTATGGGGACAGGGGGCGAGGGGTGAAGCTTTCTTT
J gene: TRBJ2-3; V gene: TRBV7-9; D gene: TRBD2; clone size: -; CDR3 protein: CASRTAGTTDTQYF; CDR3 DNA: TGTGCCAGCAGAACAGCGGGGACCACAGATACGCAGTATTTT
J gene: TRBJ2-3; V gene: TRBV7-3; D gene: TRBD1; clone size: -; CDR3 protein: CASSLTGQGRGTQYF; CDR3 DNA: TGTGCCAGCAGCTTAACTGGACAGGGAAGGGGTACGCAGTATTTT
J gene: TRBJ1-2; V gene: TRBV5-6; D gene: TRBD1; clone size: once; CDR3 protein: CASRDRTGEGAYGYTF; CDR3 DNA: TGTGCCAGCAGGGATAGGACAGGAGAAGGGGCCTATGGCTACACCTTC
J gene: TRBJ2-7; V gene: TRBV18; D gene: -; clone size: -; CDR3 protein: CASSPMVYEQYF; CDR3 DNA: TGTGCCAGCTCCCCTATGGTCTACGAGCAGTACTTC
J gene: TRBJ2-5; V gene: TRBV5-6; D gene: TRBD2; clone size: -; CDR3 protein: CASSLTSGVGETQYF; CDR3 DNA: TGTGCCAGCAGCTTGACTAGCGGGGTCGGAGAGACCCAGTACTTC
J gene: TRBJ1-1; V gene: TRBV19; D gene: TRBD1; clone size: -; CDR3 protein: CASSHRGLEAFF; CDR3 DNA: TGTGCCAGTAGTCACAGGGGGCTTGAAGCTTTCTTT
J gene: TRBJ2-7; V gene: TRBV10-3; D gene: TRBD1; clone size: -; CDR3 protein: CAISARQGAYEQYF; CDR3 DNA: TGTGCCATCAGTGCGAGACAGGGGGCTTACGAGCAGTACTTC